This is a list of T cell receptor beta chains from one sample in a study of T cells in Graves' hyperthyroidism and ophthalmopathy. TCRdb re-called the multiplex PCR reads with MiXCR, one entry per CDR3 protein. The sample contains about 420,000 distinct CDR3 sequences, more than 15% of which appear only once. The sequenced sample consisted of blood. The receptors were gathered from a woman aged 18-35 years with Graves' hyperthyroidism. The CDR3 runs from the conserved cysteine through the conserved F or W. A D gene is named only where the DNA matches it firmly. Some rows have no size entry. The others give once, few or many, or a class for an expanded clone.

D gene,V gene,J gene,clone size,CDR3 DNA,CDR3 protein
NA,TRBV4-3,TRBJ2-1,NA,TGCGCCAGCAGCCCTACCCAAACATACAATGAGCAGTTCTTC,CASSPTQTYNEQFF
TRBD1,TRBV27,TRBJ1-5,few,TGTGCCAGCAGAGACACAGGGGGGTTAGGTCAGCCCCAGCATTTT,CASRDTGGLGQPQHF
NA,TRBV10-3,TRBJ1-1,few,TGTGCCATCAAGTACAGGGAGAACACTGAAGCTTTCTTT,CAIKYRENTEAFF
NA,TRBV12-3/TRBV12-4,TRBJ1-2,many,TGTGCCAGCAGTTTAGGATCTTTGGGCTACACCTTC,CASSLGSLGYTF
TRBD1,TRBV29-1,TRBJ1-1,many,TGCAGCGTTCCGCCCCAAGGACAGGGTGAAGCTTTCTTT,CSVPPQGQGEAFF
NA,TRBV9,TRBJ2-2,few,TGTGCCAGCAGCGTAGGGGTTAGCGGCACCGGGGAGCTGTTTTTT,CASSVGVSGTGELFF
TRBD1,TRBV4-1,TRBJ2-3,NA,TGCGCCAGCAGCCCCCCGGGACAGGGAGCAGATACGCAGTATTTT,CASSPPGQGADTQYF
NA,TRBV20-1,TRBJ2-7,few,TGCAGTGCCATAGACAGATTCTACGAGCAGTACTTC,CSAIDRFYEQYF
NA,TRBV5-1,TRBJ1-4,many,TGCGCCAGCAGCTTGGATGGAGAAAAACTGTTTTTT,CASSLDGEKLFF
TRBD2,TRBV2,TRBJ2-7,many,TGTGCCAGCATGAGTGGGAGGGCCTTGACTACCTACGAGCAGTACTTC,CASMSGRALTTYEQYF
NA,TRBV29-1,TRBJ1-1,many,TGCAGCGTTCGACAGCACACTGAAGCTTTCTTT,CSVRQHTEAFF
NA,TRBV7-9,TRBJ1-2,many,TGTGCCAGCAGCTTGGGGGCCGACGCTAACTATGGCTACACCTTC,CASSLGADANYGYTF
NA,TRBV10-3,TRBJ1-1,NA,TGTGTCACCGCCGGGAACACTGAAGCTTTCTTT,CVTAGNTEAFF
NA,TRBV3-1,TRBJ1-1,NA,TGTGCCAGCAGCCAAATGCCGGGGGGGACTGAAGCTTTCTTT,CASSQMPGGTEAFF
NA,TRBV10-1,TRBJ2-7,many,TGCGCCAGCAGTGAGACAGCCACGGGGGAGCAGTACTTC,CASSETATGEQYF
NA,TRBV15,TRBJ1-2,few,TGTGCCACCAGCAGAGATTTGGGGGGGCCCTATGGCTACACCTTC,CATSRDLGGPYGYTF
TRBD2,TRBV29-1,TRBJ2-1,NA,TGCAGCGGGATGACTAGCGGGAGGCCCAATGAGCAGTTCTTC,CSGMTSGRPNEQFF
TRBD1,TRBV28,TRBJ1-4,many,TGTGCCAGCAGTTTGGGACAGGGCGGGAAGGAAAAACTGTTTTTT,CASSLGQGGKEKLFF
TRBD2,TRBV18,TRBJ2-5,many,TGTGCCAGCTCGCTGACTAGCGGGAGGGCGGAGACCCAGTACTTC,CASSLTSGRAETQYF
NA,TRBV5-6,TRBJ1-1,many,TGTGCCAGCAGCTTGTTAGCTCAGACGGAGAACGTTGAAGCTTTCTTT,CASSLLAQTENVEAFF
TRBD1,TRBV6-2/TRBV6-3,TRBJ1-3,few,TGTGCCAGCATGGCGGACAGGGGAGCTGGAAACACCATATATTTT,CASMADRGAGNTIYF
NA,TRBV7-2,TRBJ2-3,many,TGTGCCAGCAGCTTTGGGAGGCATAGCACAGATACGCAGTATTTT,CASSFGRHSTDTQYF
NA,TRBV20-1,TRBJ2-1,few,TGCAGTGCTAGAATAACAGGGATGAAGTGGTCCTACAATGAGCAGTTCTTC,CSARITGMKWSYNEQFF
TRBD2,TRBV10-3,TRBJ2-3,NA,TGTGCCATCGGGACTAGCAGTATGGATACGCAGTATTTT,CAIGTSSMDTQYF
NA,TRBV6-1,TRBJ1-1,NA,TGTGCCAGCAGTGACCCCGTAACTCGGAGGAACACTGAAGCTTTCTTT,CASSDPVTRRNTEAFF
NA,TRBV11-2,TRBJ2-7,many,TGTGCCAGCAGCTTGATACGACGTCCCCACGAGCAGTACTTC,CASSLIRRPHEQYF
TRBD1,TRBV7-9,TRBJ1-1,many,TGTGCCAGCAGCTTCACGGACAGGGGTATTGGTGAAGCTTTCTTT,CASSFTDRGIGEAFF
NA,TRBV2,TRBJ1-2,many,TGTGCCAGCAGGACGGACAGCTATGGCTACACCTTC,CASRTDSYGYTF
NA,TRBV5-1,TRBJ1-4,NA,TGCGCCAGCAGCTTGGGGGCATCACCCGGCGGCGAAAAACTGTTTTTT,CASSLGASPGGEKLFF
NA,TRBV19,TRBJ2-2,NA,TGTGCCAGTAGTGCTCCAACCGGGACAAGCACCGGGGAGCTGTTTTTT,CASSAPTGTSTGELFF
NA,TRBV11-2,TRBJ2-7,few,TGTGCCAGCAGCTTACGCTTCGGCCTCGGGAGCGCATCCTACGAGCAGTACTTC,CASSLRFGLGSASYEQYF
NA,TRBV11-2,TRBJ1-1,many,TGTGCCAGCAGCCCCGCGGGCACAGTGAACACTGAAGCTTTCTTT,CASSPAGTVNTEAFF
NA,TRBV19,TRBJ1-1,few,TGTGCCAGCAACTCCCGGGACGGAAGTCGGAACACTGAAGCTTTCTTT,CASNSRDGSRNTEAFF
TRBD2,TRBV28,TRBJ2-1,many,TGTGCCAGCAGACTCGGGACTAGCGGGAGAGGCGATGAGCAGTTCTTC,CASRLGTSGRGDEQFF
NA,TRBV5-1,TRBJ1-1,NA,TGCGCCAGCAGCTTGGCGGGCGGGTTGGTAGGCCTCTTT,CASSLAGGLVGLF
NA,TRBV29-1,TRBJ2-7,few,TGCAGCGTTGAGGGGGCAGCCCCCGACGGGGAGCAGTACTTC,CSVEGAAPDGEQYF
NA,TRBV29-1,TRBJ1-1,NA,TGCAGCGATGAGGATCCGGGGACTGAAGCTTTCTTT,CSDEDPGTEAFF
NA,TRBV5-1,TRBJ2-1,many,TGCGCCAGCAGCTCTCAACCTTCCGTGCCCAATGAGCAGTTCTTC,CASSSQPSVPNEQFF
NA,TRBV2,TRBJ1-5,NA,TGTGCCACCTCGACGGGGGCGGGGAGCAATCAGCCCCAGCATTTT,CATSTGAGSNQPQHF
NA,TRBV2,TRBJ1-3,few,TGTGCCAGCAGTAGGGAGAATCTTGGAAACACCATATATTTT,CASSRENLGNTIYF
NA,TRBV7-9,TRBJ2-2,few,TGTGCCAGCAGCCCCCTGGTCTCGGCCGGGGAGCTGTTTTTT,CASSPLVSAGELFF
NA,TRBV15,TRBJ2-7,few,TGTGCCACCAGCAGAACAGAGGCGTCTACGTTCTACGAGCAGTACTTC,CATSRTEASTFYEQYF
NA,TRBV15,TRBJ2-7,few,TGTGCCACCAGCAGAGATCAAGTCGGGACCTACGAGCAGTACTTC,CATSRDQVGTYEQYF
NA,TRBV18,TRBJ1-1,many,TGTGCCAGCTCACCATATGGGGGCGGCACTGAAGCTTTCTTT,CASSPYGGGTEAFF
TRBD1,TRBV7-3,TRBJ2-1,few,TGTGCCAGCAGCTTACTCCCGGGACAGGGGTTGGGTGACAATGAGCAGTTCTTC,CASSLLPGQGLGDNEQFF
TRBD2,TRBV12-3/TRBV12-4,TRBJ2-7,many,TGTGCCAGCAGTCCTACGGGACTAGCGGATCGCTACGAGCAGTACTTC,CASSPTGLADRYEQYF
TRBD2,TRBV20-1,TRBJ2-7,once,TGCAGTGCCCCCGATCCGGGGGGTCCTCGCTACGAGCAGTACTTC,CSAPDPGGPRYEQYF
NA,TRBV2,TRBJ1-5,many,TGTGCCAGCAGTGAAGCGAGGGTTCAGCCCCAGCATTTT,CASSEARVQPQHF
NA,TRBV6-1,TRBJ1-5,many,TGTGCCAGCAGGGGAACCGGGACAATATATAGCAATCAGCCCCAGCATTTT,CASRGTGTIYSNQPQHF
TRBD1,TRBV2,TRBJ1-2,NA,TGTGCCAGCAGGATGACAGGGTTTGACTATGGCTACACCTTC,CASRMTGFDYGYTF
NA,TRBV5-1,TRBJ2-7,many,TGCGCCAGCAGCCAAGACCCCGGGGGCGCCTACGAGCAGTACTTC,CASSQDPGGAYEQYF
NA,TRBV5-6,TRBJ2-7,few,TGTGCCAGCAGCCTGTGGGGGGCGCGCTACGAGCAGTACTTC,CASSLWGARYEQYF
NA,TRBV7-2,TRBJ2-1,NA,TGTGCCAGCAGCCTCCGACTCCCCCATGAGCAGTTCTTC,CASSLRLPHEQFF
TRBD1,TRBV28,TRBJ1-5,many,TGTGCCAGCAGTCCGAACAGGGGGCAGGGCAATCAGCCCCAGCATTTT,CASSPNRGQGNQPQHF